This TCR beta chain was recovered during a study of T cells in localized non-small cell lung cancer. Study outcomes and limitations: Detection in adjacent lung was observed for a median around 59 of the top 100 tumor clones.

V lost 0 bases to trimming and J lost 4 bases, with 5 bases between them. This CDR3 comprises 13 residues. Germline loops: CDR1 SGDLS, CDR2 YYNGEE. The protocol was immunoSEQ multiplex PCR, while the TCRdb copy is restricted to in-frame clones and leaves out a portion. The table includes approximately 54,000 clones, around 83% detected once. To note about this clone: Its antigen is still unknown.

This TCR was recovered from a female donor older than 55 with stage II squamous cell lung carcinoma. The rearrangement links TRBV9 to TRBJ1-3; D not resolved. The specimen was peripheral blood, collected before any cancer treatment. The CDR3: CASSVGVGNTIYF. DNA for the CDR3: TGTGCCAGCAGCGTAGGGGTCGGAAACACCATATATTTT.